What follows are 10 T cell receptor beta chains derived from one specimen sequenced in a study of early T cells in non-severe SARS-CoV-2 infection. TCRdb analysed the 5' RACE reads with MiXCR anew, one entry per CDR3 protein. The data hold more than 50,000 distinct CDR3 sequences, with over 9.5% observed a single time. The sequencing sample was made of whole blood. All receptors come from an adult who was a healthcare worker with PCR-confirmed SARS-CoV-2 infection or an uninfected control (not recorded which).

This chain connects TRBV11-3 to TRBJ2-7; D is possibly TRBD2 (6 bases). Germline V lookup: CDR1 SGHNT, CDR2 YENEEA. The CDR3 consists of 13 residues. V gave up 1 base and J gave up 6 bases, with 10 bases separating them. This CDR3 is CASSLAAGFEQYF. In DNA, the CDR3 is TGTGCCAGCAGCTTAGCCGCGGGGTTCGAGCAGTACTTC.

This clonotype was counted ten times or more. Here the CDR3 reads CASSPRTGSEKLFF. CDR3 coding DNA: TGTGCCAGCAGCCCCCGGACAGGGAGTGAAAAACTGTTTTTT. The V and J genes are TRBV7-8 and TRBJ1-4; 8 bases match TRBD1. The length of the CDR3 is 14 residues. Germline CDR1 reads SGHVS; CDR2 reads FQNEAQ. The V and J ends lost 5 bases and 7 bases, in that order; junction bases with no gene match: 6. The whole variable domain, filled in from reference TRBV7-8 and TRBJ1-4, reads GAGVSQSPRYKVAKRGQDVALRCDPISGHVSLFWYQQALGQGPEFLTYFQNEAQLDKSGLPSDRFFAERPEGSVSTLKIQRTQQEDSAVYLCASSPRTGSEKLFFGSGTQLSVL.

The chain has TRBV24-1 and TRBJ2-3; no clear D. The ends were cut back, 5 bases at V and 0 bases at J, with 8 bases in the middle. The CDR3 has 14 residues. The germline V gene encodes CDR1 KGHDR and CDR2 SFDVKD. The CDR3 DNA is TGTGCCACCAGTGGCAGGATAAGCACAGATACGCAGTATTTT. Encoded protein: CATSGRISTDTQYF.

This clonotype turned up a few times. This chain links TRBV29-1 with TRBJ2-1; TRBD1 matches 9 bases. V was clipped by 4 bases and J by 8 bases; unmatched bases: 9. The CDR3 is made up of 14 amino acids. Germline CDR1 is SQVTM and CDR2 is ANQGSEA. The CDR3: CSVAPGQGFDEQFF. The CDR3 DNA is TGCAGCGTTGCTCCGGGACAGGGATTCGATGAGCAGTTCTTC.

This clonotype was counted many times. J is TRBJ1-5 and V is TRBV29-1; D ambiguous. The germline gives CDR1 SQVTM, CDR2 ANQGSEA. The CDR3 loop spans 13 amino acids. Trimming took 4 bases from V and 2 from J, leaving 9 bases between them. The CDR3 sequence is CSVGGRGNQPQHF. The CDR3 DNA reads TGCAGCGTTGGAGGGAGGGGCAATCAGCCCCAGCATTTT. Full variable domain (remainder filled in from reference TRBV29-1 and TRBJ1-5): SAVISQKPSRDICQRGTSLTIQCQVDSQVTMMFWYRQQPGQSLTLIATANQGSEATYESGFVIDKFPISRPNLTFSTLTVSNMSPEDSSIYLCSVGGRGNQPQHFGDGTRLSIL.

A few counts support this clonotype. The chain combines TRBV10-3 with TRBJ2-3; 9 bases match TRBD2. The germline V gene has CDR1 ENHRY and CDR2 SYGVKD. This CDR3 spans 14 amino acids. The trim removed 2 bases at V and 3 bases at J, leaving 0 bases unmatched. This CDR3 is CAISETSGTDTQYF. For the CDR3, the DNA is TGTGCCATCAGTGAGACTAGCGGGACAGATACGCAGTATTTT.

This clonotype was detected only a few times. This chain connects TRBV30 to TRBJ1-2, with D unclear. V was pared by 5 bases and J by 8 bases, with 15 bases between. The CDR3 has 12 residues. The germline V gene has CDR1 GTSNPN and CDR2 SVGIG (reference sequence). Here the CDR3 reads CAWSPGSPGYTF. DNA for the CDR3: TGTGCCTGGTCTCCGGGGTCGCCGGGCTACACCTTC.

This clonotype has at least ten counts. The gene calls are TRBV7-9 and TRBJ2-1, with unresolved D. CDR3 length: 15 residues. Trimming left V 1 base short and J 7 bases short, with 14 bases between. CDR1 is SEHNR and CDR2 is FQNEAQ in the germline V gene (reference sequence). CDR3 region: CASSLDGAWANEQFF. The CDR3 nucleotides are TGTGCCAGCAGCTTAGATGGCGCCTGGGCGAATGAGCAGTTCTTC.

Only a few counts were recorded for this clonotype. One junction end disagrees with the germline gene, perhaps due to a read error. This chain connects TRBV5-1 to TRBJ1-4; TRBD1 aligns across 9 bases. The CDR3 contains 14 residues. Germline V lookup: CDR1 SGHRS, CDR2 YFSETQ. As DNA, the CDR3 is TGCGCCAGCAGGTTGGGGGACAGGGTTGAAAAACTGCTTTTT. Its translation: CASRLGDRVEKLLF.

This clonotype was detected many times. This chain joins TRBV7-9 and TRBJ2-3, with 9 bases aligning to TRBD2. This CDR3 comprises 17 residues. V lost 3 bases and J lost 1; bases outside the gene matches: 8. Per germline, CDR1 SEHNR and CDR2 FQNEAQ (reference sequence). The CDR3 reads CASSFPTSGPGTDTQYF. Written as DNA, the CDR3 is TGTGCCAGCAGCTTCCCTACTAGCGGGCCGGGCACAGATACGCAGTATTTT.